One sample yielded the 15 T cell receptor beta chains listed below, sequenced in a study of blood T cell repertoires in COVID-19. The assay was immunoSEQ multiplex PCR, and TCRdb's table has in-frame clones only and misses some. This table holds about 210,000 clones, around four fifths found once. The sample taken for sequencing was peripheral blood. These receptors originate from a woman between 45 and 65 years old with acute or convalescent COVID-19.

The chain links TRBV6-5 to TRBJ1-5, with a weak D call TRBD1 (5 bases). The germline CDR1 and CDR2 sequences are MNHEY and SVGAGI. This CDR3 region has 12 residues. The V end lost 6 bases, the J end lost 6 bases, and 9 bases lay between the germline ends. In DNA, the CDR3 is TGTGCCAGCAGAACCGGGGGTCAGCCCCAGCATTTT. Encoded protein: CASRTGGQPQHF.

The rearrangement joins TRBV5-4 to TRBJ2-5, with D possibly being TRBD2 (6 bases). CDR3 length equals 14 residues. With 4 bases removed from V and 5 bases from J, the gap between germline ends came to 15 bases. The germline CDR1 and CDR2 sequences are SGHNT and YYREEE (reference sequence). The CDR3 loop reads CASSPGGLRETQYF. CDR3 DNA: TGTGCCAGCAGCCCCGGAGGGCTAAGGGAGACCCAGTACTTC.

The chain combines TRBV11-2 with TRBJ1-2; 12 nucleotides agree with TRBD1. CDR3 length: 15 residues. In germline, CDR1 is SGHAT, CDR2 FQNNGV. V was clipped by 0 bases and J by 8 bases; unmatched bases: 4. In DNA, the CDR3 is TGTGCCAGCAGCTTAGATGGGACAGGGGGCATGGGCTACACCTTC. It encodes CASSLDGTGGMGYTF.

The V gene is TRBV6-2 or TRBV6-3, the J gene TRBJ1-1, with D possibly being TRBD1 (6 bases). Germline values: CDR1 MNHEY, CDR2 SVGEGT. With 0 bases removed from V and 3 bases from J, the gap between germline ends came to 8 bases. The CDR3 extends over 14 amino acids. CDR3 nucleotides: TGTGCCAGCAGTTACTCAGGGGGAGACACTGAAGCTTTCTTT. Its protein product is CASSYSGGDTEAFF.

The V gene is TRBV7-6, the J gene TRBJ2-7; 8 bases line up with TRBD2. V shed 5 bases, J shed 0 bases, and the junction held 9 bases outside the gene matches. CDR3 length equals 16 residues. Germline loops: CDR1 SGHVS, CDR2 FNYEAQ. CDR3 DNA: TGTGCCAGCAGCCCGGCCATAGCGGGATTCTCCTACGAGCAGTACTTC. Translated: CASSPAIAGFSYEQYF.

The J gene is TRBJ2-3, the V gene TRBV21-1; no check of the table's D call, TRBD2, against the DNA was made. TRBV21-1 counts as a pseudogene. This CDR3 is built from 17 residues. DNA for the CDR3: TGTGCCAGCAGCAATTTCCCGGAGGGTCGCTACACAGATACGCAGTATTTT. Translated, it gives CASSNFPEGRYTDTQYF.

This chain links TRBV9 with TRBJ2-1, with D possibly matching TRBD2 (6 bases). CDR1 is SGDLS and CDR2 is YYNGEE in the germline V gene. Trimming removed 0 bases at V and 7 bases at J, with 14 bases between. The CDR3 has 15 residues. CDR3 residues: CASSVGGGDWNEQFF. The CDR3, as DNA: TGTGCCAGCAGCGTAGGGGGAGGAGATTGGAATGAGCAGTTCTTC. Full variable domain (outside the CDR3, taken from reference TRBV9 and TRBJ2-1): DSGVTQTPKHLITATGQRVTLRCSPRSGDLSVYWYQQSLDQGLQFLIQYYNGEERAKGNILERFSAQQFPDLHSELNLSSLELGDSALYFCASSVGGGDWNEQFFGPGTRLTVL.

The chain is built from TRBV27 and TRBJ2-2, with TRBD2 matching 7 bases. The CDR3 spans 19 residues. Germline CDR1 reads MNHEY; CDR2 reads SMNVEV (reference sequence). Trimming took 7 bases from V and 4 from J; bases not matched to a gene: 21. The CDR3 reads CASKPSGLRGPTSTGELFF. Here the CDR3 DNA reads TGTGCCAGCAAACCCTCGGGACTACGGGGACCAACCTCCACCGGGGAGCTGTTTTTT.

The chain carries TRBV12-3 or TRBV12-4 and TRBJ2-7; D gene ambiguous. The V gene lost 5 bases and the J gene lost 6 bases, with 14 bases spanning the gap. The CDR3 length is 13 residues. The CDR3 DNA sequence: TGTGCCAGCAGTCCCCAATCTAGTAGCGAGCAGTACTTC. It translates to CASSPQSSSEQYF.

In the case of this clone: The sample carries other DNA sequences with the same CDR3. The J gene is TRBJ2-7, the V gene TRBV6-5, with 8 nucleotides matching TRBD1. The ends lost 2 bases at V and 3 bases at J; junction bases unmatched: 3. The germline CDR1 and CDR2 sequences are MNHEY and SVGAGI. The CDR3 has 14 residues. CDR3 nucleotide sequence: TGTGCCAGCAGTTACCAAGACAGGGGCTACGAGCAGTACTTC. Translated, it gives CASSYQDRGYEQYF.

This chain connects TRBV28 to TRBJ1-2, with a possible D match to TRBD1 (5 bases). The CDR3 loop spans 16 amino acids. CDR1 and CDR2 from the germline V gene are MDHEN and SYDVKM. The ends were cut back, 7 bases at V and 5 bases at J, with 23 bases in the middle. CDR3 nucleotide sequence: TGTGCCAGCACAACTGCCCTTCCAGGGATGCTATATGGCTACACCTTC. This encodes CASTTALPGMLYGYTF.

The rearrangement joins TRBV30 to TRBJ1-3; D is unclear. The germline gives CDR1 GTSNPN, CDR2 SVGIG (reference sequence). The V gene lost 5 bases and the J gene lost 3 bases, with 14 bases spanning the gap. This CDR3 contains 14 residues. CDR3 bases: TGTGCCTGGGACCGGATCTCGGGTGGAAACACCATATATTTT. Amino acid sequence: CAWDRISGGNTIYF.

The gene calls are TRBV3-1 (or the pseudogene TRBV3-2) and TRBJ2-1, with a weak D call TRBD2 (5 bases). Germline V gene data show CDR1 as LGHDT and CDR2 as YNNKEL (reference sequence). The CDR3 spans 15 residues. The germline V and J ends were trimmed by 0 bases and 9 bases, with 15 bases remaining between them. CDR3 region: CASSQDPPLAGEQFF. The CDR3 nucleotides read TGTGCCAGCAGCCAAGACCCCCCCCTAGCAGGTGAGCAGTTCTTC.

The chain joins TRBV5-5 to TRBJ2-3, with 10 bases that match TRBD2. The CDR3 extends over 16 amino acids. Looked up from germline, CDR1 is SGHKS and CDR2 is YYEKEE (reference sequence). Trimming took 1 base from V and 3 from J; bases not matched to a gene: 5. The CDR3 DNA reads TGTGCCAGCAGCTTGCTAGCGGGAGTGGGTACAGATACGCAGTATTTT. It translates to CASSLLAGVGTDTQYF.

The chain joins TRBV28 to TRBJ2-7, with a weak D call TRBD2 (5 bases). The CDR3 loop spans 13 amino acids. Germline lookup yields CDR1 MDHEN and CDR2 SYDVKM. V gave up 7 bases and J gave up 3 bases, with 13 bases separating them. DNA for the CDR3: TGTGCCAGCACCGTTAGCGCCTACTACGAGCAGTACTTC. As protein: CASTVSAYYEQYF.